This T cell receptor (beta chain) derives from a study of CD8+CD57+ T cells in acquired aplastic anemia. Germline V gives CDR1 SGHRS, CDR2 YFSETQ. The CDR3 is made up of 15 amino acids. The use of genomic DNA as template underpinned the TCR beta VDJ and CDR3 profiling. MiXCR, applied by TCRdb to the reads, yields one record per CDR3 protein. The sample lists just over 400,000 distinct CDR3 sequences, 60% to 80% occurring once. Points on this clonotype: Sequence at one end of the junction differs from germline and may be a read error.

The TCR sequence derives from a human donor in good health, serving as a control. This chain joins TRBV5-1 and TRBJ2-7, with D tentatively TRBD1 (5 bases). Input material: sorted CD4+, CD8+, or CD8+CD57+ T cells (not recorded which) from PBMCs. In nucleotides, the CDR3 is TGCGCCAGCGGCTTGGGTGGAGCAGGGCCCTACGAGCAGTACTTC. This sequence encodes CASGLGGAGPYEQYF. Together with reference TRBV5-1 and TRBJ2-7, the CDR3 gives the full variable domain: KAGVTQTPRYLIKTRGQQVTLSCSPISGHRSVSWYQQTPGQGLQFLFEYFSETQRNKGNFPGRFSGRQFSNSRSEMNVSTLELGDSALYLCASGLGGAGPYEQYFGPGTRLTVT.